This TCR beta chain derives from a study of cytomegalovirus exposure and HLA in healthy donors. Study context: T cells numbering around 200 million yielded some 120 million unique TCR beta sequences in an earlier analysis.

The PCR had 60 Vbeta and 13 Jbeta primers. In the source study's methods: There were some 87 million unique TCR beta chains by a later count, and about 11 million of them were shared. Generated by immunoSEQ multiplex PCR, the TCRdb table keeps only in-frame clones and is missing some. V and J calls plus clone size are reproduced from that table; the DNA served to infer D and trimming. This table holds around 150,000 clones, roughly 85% found once. CDR1 is MNHNS, CDR2 SASEGT, per germline. This CDR3 spans 13 amino acids. The V and J ends lost 6 bases and 5 bases, in that order; junction bases with no gene match: 5.

The genes are TRBV6-1 and TRBJ2-7; 9 bases map to TRBD1. The TCR was taken from a young man in good health and CMV-seropositive. The sequencing input was PBMCs. Written as DNA, the CDR3 is TGTGCCAGCAGATTAACAGGGGGCCACGAGCAGTACTTC. Amino acids: CASRLTGGHEQYF.